This TCR beta chain was retrieved from a study of a mutant IDH1 vaccine in newly diagnosed glioma. Study at large: Vaccines began 4-6 weeks after radiotherapy alone, or with temozolomide cycles.

As for this clone: Its antigen remains unidentified.

As for time point: week 23, last vaccination. Vaccinated patients received 300 ug of mutant IDH1 20-mer peptide per dose, with topical imiquimod. With 4 bases removed from V and 5 bases from J, the gap between germline ends came to 21 bases. CDR3 size: 16 residues. The germline V gene has CDR1 SGDLS and CDR2 YYNGEE. Findings and caveats of the study: Changes in top peripheral clonotypes did not appear linked to pseudoprogression. Patients mounted vaccine-induced immune responses in approximately 94% of cases.

Sequenced by immunoSEQ multiplex PCR; TCRdb stores in-frame clones only, minus some. The sample gives some 20,000 clones, roughly four fifths of which show up once; 13% is in the top ten. The source of this sequence is a young man with glioma. Sequencing was performed on PBMCs, taken from a glioma patient whose treatment included an IDH1 peptide vaccine. The chain carries TRBV9 and TRBJ1-2, with D possibly TRBD1 on 5 matching bases. Here the CDR3 reads CASSKSIRGAGYGYTF. The CDR3 bases are TGTGCCAGCAGCAAGTCAATAAGAGGGGCGGGGTATGGCTACACCTTC. The whole variable domain, remainder taken from reference TRBV9 and TRBJ1-2, is DSGVTQTPKHLITATGQRVTLRCSPRSGDLSVYWYQQSLDQGLQFLIQYYNGEERAKGNILERFSAQQFPDLHSELNLSSLELGDSALYFCASSKSIRGAGYGYTFGSGTRLTVV.